This T cell receptor (beta chain) was captured in a study of graft-versus-host responses after intestinal transplantation. Study as a whole: Anti-thymocyte globulin served as induction for all recipients, who then took tacrolimus and steroids for about 3 years. Broader study findings: Early post-transplant falls in HvG clones accompanied the peak levels of circulating GvH clones. Researchers found GvH clones in recipient marrow, and some showed up first in ileum or blood.

The table came from immunoSEQ multiplex PCR; TCRdb's copy has only in-frame clones and leaves some out. This table holds about 110,000 clones, just under 95% found once. The CDR3 runs to 14 residues. Germline CDR1 and CDR2: MDHEN and SYDVKM. Losses at the gene ends were 3 bases for V and 7 bases for J; bases not matched to a gene: 7. To note about this clone: Its cognate antigen is unknown.

The rearrangement links TRBV28 to TRBJ1-1; TRBD1 matches 8 bases. The source was unstimulated CD8+ T cells sorted from spleen or lymph node cells, collected before transplant. The clonotype was recovered from a human donor who was the organ donor for an intestinal transplant. CDR3 region: CASSLPGTGGEAFF. The CDR3 DNA sequence: TGTGCCAGCAGTTTGCCTGGGACAGGAGGTGAAGCTTTCTTT.